The clone carrying this T cell receptor beta chain appeared a single time. Antigen unknown. The V gene's germline CDR1 is SGHDT and CDR2 YYEEEE. J lost 6 bases, V lost 6 bases, and 5 bases had no gene match. The CDR3 spans 13 residues. The data were taken from a study of vaccination effects on CD4 cells after COVID-19. Having been cultured for about ten days, the cells underwent CD4+ T cell isolation. Participants received two doses of either the BNT162b2 or mRNA-1273 vaccine. Clones were sequenced by immunoSEQ multiplex PCR, and TCRdb holds only the in-frame ones, with some missing. The profile shows fewer than 55,000 clones, approximately 70% of them singletons.

This receptor was identified in a human donor who received a COVID-19 vaccine. Sample: CD4+ T cells from PBMCs cultured without peptide, taken after COVID-19 vaccination. V is TRBV5-6 and J is TRBJ2-5; 10 bases agree with TRBD1. In DNA, the CDR3 is TGTGCCAGCATCACGACAGGGGGCAAGACCCAGTACTTC. Protein: CASITTGGKTQYF.